Here is one T cell receptor (beta chain) with its context. As processed by the authors: Reference gene primers were amplified, and this amplification served to estimate nucleated cell counts. Sequenced by immunoSEQ multiplex PCR; TCRdb stores in-frame clones only, minus some. That table furnishes V, J and clone size, whereas the DNA furnished D and trimming. In the table there are 200,000 to 300,000 clones, roughly 80% of which are singletons. This sample was taken from a study of blood T cell repertoires in COVID-19. Study-wide background: The United States, Italy and Spain provided the acute and convalescent COVID-19 samples. PBMCs, B-cell-depleted T cells, or T cells provided the cDNA or gDNA that made up the material.

Sequenced: peripheral blood. This TCR came from an older woman with active or convalescent COVID-19.

Here the CDR3 reads CASTAGGGLEKLFF. For the CDR3, the DNA is TGTGCCAGCACCGCGGGGGGGGGCCTTGAAAAACTGTTTTTT. V and J are TRBV6-5 and TRBJ1-4, with D tentatively TRBD1 (6 bases). The CDR3 is 14 amino acids. Trimming cost V 7 bases and J 7 bases, with 16 bases left between them. Germline V gene lookup returns CDR1 MNHEY and CDR2 SVGAGI.